The 28 T cell receptor beta chains reported below all come from one sample, sequenced in a study of T-cell reconstitution after alpha-beta-depleted transplantation in children. Preparation of the TCRbeta library involved a method that used unique molecular identifiers. MiXCR, applied by TCRdb to the PCR reads, yields one record per CDR3 protein. Of 300,000 to 350,000 distinct CDR3 sequences detected, 16% appear once; the ten largest clones hold around 41%. The input for sequencing was PBMCs, mostly from graft donor cells, taken 360 days after TCRalphabeta/CD19-depleted stem cell transplant. All receptors derive from a male patient aged 2 to 9 who had a stem cell transplant for acute lymphoblastic leukemia, so the T cells may come from the graft donor.

This chain links TRBV28 with TRBJ1-5; TRBD1 might be the D (6 bases). Between the trimmed V and J ends, which lost 3 bases and 5 bases, there was a span of 14 bases. There are 15 residues in the CDR3. The germline CDR1 and CDR2 sequences are MDHEN and SYDVKM. Here the CDR3 reads CASSFSGGVDQPQHF. In DNA, the CDR3 is TGTGCCAGCAGTTTTTCTGGGGGCGTAGATCAGCCCCAGCATTTT.

This chain joins TRBV4-1 and TRBJ2-4; 7 bases are shared with TRBD2. This CDR3 spans 18 amino acids. CDR1 and CDR2 from the germline V gene are MGHRA and YSYEKL. V lost 0 bases, J lost 5 bases, and 13 bases stayed unmatched. The CDR3 here is CASSQDGVLAGVQNIQYF. Written as DNA, the CDR3 is TGCGCCAGCAGCCAAGATGGGGTTTTGGCGGGAGTCCAAAACATTCAGTACTTC.

The J gene is TRBJ1-1, the V gene TRBV7-9; 12 nucleotides align to TRBD1. This CDR3 is built from 16 residues. J gave up 0 bases and V 5 bases, and 4 bases lay outside the gene matches. The germline CDR1 and CDR2 sequences are SEHNR and FQNEAQ (reference sequence). In nucleotides, the CDR3 is TGTGCCAGCAGCCAGGGACAGGGGGCCATGAACACTGAAGCTTTCTTT. It encodes CASSQGQGAMNTEAFF.

J is TRBJ2-3 and V is TRBV20-1; no clear D gene. The CDR3 has 14 residues. Germline V lookup: CDR1 DFQATT, CDR2 SNEGSKA (reference sequence). Deletions cut 3 bases from V and 6 bases from J, with 16 bases between. Here the CDR3 DNA reads TGCAGTGCTAGTGTCTTAGGATGGGGTGATACGCAGTATTTT. Protein sequence: CSASVLGWGDTQYF.

This clonotype was seen repeatedly, ten times or more. The V call is TRBV11-2, the J call TRBJ2-3; D ambiguous. This CDR3 contains 13 residues. CDR1 SGHAT and CDR2 FQNNGV come from the germline V gene. V was cut by 3 bases and J by 0 bases, with 4 bases left in between. This CDR3 reads CASSFLSTDTQYF. Written as DNA, the CDR3 is TGTGCCAGCAGCTTTCTCAGCACAGATACGCAGTATTTT. The variable domain in full, with the rest retrieved from reference TRBV11-2 and TRBJ2-3, is EAGVAQSPRYKIIEKRQSVAFWCNPISGHATLYWYQQILGQGPKLLIQFQNNGVVDDSQLPKDRFSAERLKGVDSTLKIQPAKLEDSAVYLCASSFLSTDTQYFGPGTRLTVL.

The CDR3 region has the DNA TGTGCCAGCAGCTTGGGACAGGTGTCCTACAATGAGCAGTTCTTC. Protein product: CASSLGQVSYNEQFF. The chain combines TRBV5-5 with TRBJ2-1; maybe TRBD1 (6 bases). This CDR3 spans 15 amino acids. CDR1 and CDR2 (germline): SGHKS, YYEKEE (reference sequence). The germline V and J ends were trimmed by 0 bases and 1 base, with 8 bases remaining between them.

This clonotype was observed many times. The CDR3 bases are TGCGCCAGCAGCCAAGAGGGACAACCCTACAATGAGCAGTTCTTC. Translating it yields CASSQEGQPYNEQFF. This chain joins TRBV4-3 and TRBJ2-1; possibly TRBD1 for D (6 bases). Trimming shortened V by 0 bases and J by 2 bases, and 8 bases separated the two germline ends. This CDR3 region has 15 residues. CDR1 is LGHNA and CDR2 is YSLEER in the germline V gene.

A few counts support this clonotype. The rearrangement joins TRBV11-2 to TRBJ2-3, with TRBD2 as a possible D gene (6 bases). Germline lookup yields CDR1 SGHAT and CDR2 FQNNGV. The length of the CDR3 is 17 residues. The V end lost 2 bases, the J end lost 1 base, and 16 bases lay between the germline ends. CDR3 coding DNA: TGTGCCAGCAGCTTACGGGACGGACGGAGGGGCACAGATACGCAGTATTTT. As protein: CASSLRDGRRGTDTQYF.

V gene TRBV5-1 combines with J gene TRBJ1-4; the D is unclear. The length of the CDR3 is 15 residues. Germline values: CDR1 SGHRS, CDR2 YFSETQ. Trimming took 0 bases from V and 8 from J, leaving 14 bases between them. The CDR3 nucleotides read TGCGCCAGCAGCTTGGGGTTAGGACTCACCGAAAAACTGTTTTTT. Protein: CASSLGLGLTEKLFF.

This clonotype was recorded many times. The rearrangement links TRBV29-1 to TRBJ2-7; 9 nucleotides align to TRBD1. The CDR3 has 14 amino acids. CDR1 is SQVTM and CDR2 is ANQGSEA in the germline V gene. V shed 7 bases, J shed 2 bases, and the junction held 9 bases outside the gene matches. The CDR3 DNA follows: TGCAGCGCCGTCGGACAGGGGTCTCCCTACGAGCAGTACTTC. It yields the protein CSAVGQGSPYEQYF.

The sample holds a few counts of this clonotype. This sequence joins TRBV7-8 and TRBJ2-5, with D unclear. The CDR3 loop spans 18 amino acids. CDR1 and CDR2 (germline): SGHVS, FQNEAQ. Between the trimmed V and J ends, which lost 0 bases and 2 bases, there was a span of 19 bases. CDR3 bases: TGTGCCAGCAGCTTAGCCCCCCCCGTCGAAATTCTACAAGAGACCCAGTACTTC. It translates to CASSLAPPVEILQETQYF.

This clonotype was seen a handful of times. The J gene is TRBJ2-7, the V gene TRBV6-2 or TRBV6-3; 7 nucleotides align to TRBD1. The CDR3 consists of 14 residues. From germline, CDR1 is MNHEY and CDR2 SVGEGT. Trimming cost V 8 bases and J 3 bases; bases outside gene matches: 10. The CDR3 loop is CASSEGGFVYEQYF. CDR3 coding DNA: TGTGCCAGCTCTGAAGGGGGCTTTGTCTACGAGCAGTACTTC.

Turning to this clonotype: The junction does not match germline at one end; this may be a read error. The chain carries TRBV7-9 and TRBJ2-2, with a weak D call TRBD1 (5 bases). This CDR3 has 14 amino acids. Germline assignment: CDR1 SEHNR and CDR2 FQNEAQ (reference sequence). In DNA, the CDR3 is TGTGCCATCAGCTTGGGGCCCCGCACCGGGGAGCTGTTTTTT. Amino acid sequence: CAISLGPRTGELFF.

This clonotype was seen at least ten times. The CDR3 DNA is TGTGCCAGCAGCCAAGATTGGACGACTAACCAAGAGACCCAGTACTTC. It translates to CASSQDWTTNQETQYF. The V gene is TRBV3-1, the J gene TRBJ2-5, with D possibly being TRBD2 (5 bases). Germline assignment: CDR1 LGHDT and CDR2 YNNKEL (reference sequence). The length of the CDR3 is 16 residues. Trimming cost V 0 bases and J 0 bases, with 11 bases left between them.

The chain is built from TRBV4-1 and TRBJ2-7; TRBD2 aligns across 7 bases. The CDR3 spans 15 residues. J lost 1 base, V lost 4 bases, and 7 bases had no gene match. CDR1 and CDR2 (germline): MGHRA, YSYEKL. CDR3: CASSPISGPSYEQYF. CDR3 DNA sequence: TGCGCCAGCAGCCCGATTAGCGGGCCGTCCTACGAGCAGTACTTC.

This clonotype has only a few counts. J is TRBJ2-5 and V is TRBV4-3, with D maybe TRBD2 (6 bases). Germline CDR1 and CDR2: LGHNA and YSLEER. The CDR3 consists of 16 residues. Trimming cost V 1 base and J 4 bases, with 16 bases left between them. The CDR3 DNA reads TGCGCCAGCAGCCAAGGATCGGCGGGGAGAGGAGAGACCCAGTACTTC. As protein: CASSQGSAGRGETQYF.

The genes are TRBV25-1 and TRBJ1-4, with D tentatively TRBD1 (6 bases). V lost 7 bases and J lost 4, with 16 bases in between. Germline assignment: CDR1 MGHDK and CDR2 SYGVNS. There are 15 residues in the CDR3. CDR3 amino acids: CASTNTGNLNEKLFF. The CDR3 DNA sequence: TGTGCCAGCACAAACACAGGGAACCTTAATGAAAAACTGTTTTTT.

This clonotype occurred a few times. This chain connects TRBV20-1 to TRBJ2-1; unclear D gene. V lost 5 bases to trimming and J lost 1 base, with 18 bases between them. Germline V gene data show CDR1 as DFQATT and CDR2 as SNEGSKA (reference sequence). This CDR3 region has 16 residues. CDR3 amino acids: CSAPFRTRGSYNEQFF. CDR3 bases: TGCAGTGCTCCCTTCCGCACTCGCGGATCCTACAATGAGCAGTTCTTC.

There are a few counts of this clonotype. The rearrangement joins TRBV4-3 to TRBJ2-1, with 11 positions matching TRBD2. Per germline, CDR1 LGHNA and CDR2 YSLEER. CDR3 size: 17 residues. V lost 6 bases, J lost 2 bases, and 9 bases stayed unmatched. CDR3 sequence reads: CASRLLAGESPYNEQFF. CDR3 nucleotides: TGCGCCAGCAGGCTACTAGCGGGAGAAAGTCCCTACAATGAGCAGTTCTTC.

This clonotype was recorded many times. V is TRBV28 and J is TRBJ2-7; the D call may be TRBD1 or TRBD2 (5 bases each). V was clipped by 4 bases and J by 3 bases, with 16 bases between them. CDR3 length: 15 residues. Germline V CDR1 and CDR2: MDHEN, SYDVKM. CDR3 sequence reads: CASSSTTGPGYEQYF. CDR3 bases: TGTGCCAGCAGTTCGACTACAGGACCTGGCTACGAGCAGTACTTC.

The sample holds many counts of this clonotype. The chain uses TRBV20-1 and TRBJ2-1; TRBD2 agrees at 7 bases. The CDR3 loop spans 13 amino acids. V lost 5 bases and J lost 9; bases outside the gene matches: 10. Germline loops: CDR1 DFQATT, CDR2 SNEGSKA (reference sequence). DNA for the CDR3: TGCAGTGCTCACCGGACTAGTGGGTCTGAGCAGTTCTTC. It is translated as CSAHRTSGSEQFF.

The chain links TRBV6-2 or TRBV6-3 to TRBJ2-1, with 13 positions matching TRBD2. The CDR3 sequence is 21 residues long. Germline V gene sequence: CDR1 MNHEY, CDR2 SVGEGT. V lost 5 bases to trimming and J lost 6 bases; unmatched junction nucleotides: 22. CDR3 region: CASSTLPGTGELAGGTNEQFF. The CDR3 DNA reads as TGTGCCAGCAGTACTTTACCCGGGACAGGGGAACTAGCGGGAGGGACCAATGAGCAGTTCTTC.

The V and J genes are TRBV11-2 and TRBJ2-1; the D gene is possibly TRBD2 (5 bases). This CDR3 contains 14 residues. V dropped 1 base and J dropped 3 bases, with 7 bases sitting between them. The germline gives CDR1 SGHAT, CDR2 FQNNGV. Here the CDR3 DNA reads TGTGCCAGCAGCTTAGCGAGGGACTACAATGAGCAGTTCTTC. Its protein is CASSLARDYNEQFF.

V and J are TRBV29-1 and TRBJ1-3; maybe TRBD1 (6 bases). Germline CDR1 and CDR2: SQVTM and ANQGSEA. The V end lost 7 bases, the J end lost 3 bases, and 10 bases lay between the germline ends. The CDR3 has 12 residues. CDR3 amino acids: CSASGDGNTIYF. The CDR3 DNA reads TGCAGCGCCTCAGGGGATGGAAACACCATATATTTT.

Note on this clonotype: A much larger clonotype is one base distant, so this may be a read error. V gene TRBV12-3 or TRBV12-4 combines with J gene TRBJ2-7; weak D call: TRBD1 (6 bases). The length of the CDR3 is 14 residues. In DNA form, the CDR3 reads TGTGCCAGCAGCGCAATCGACAGGCTGAACGAGCGGTACTTC. This sequence encodes CASSAIDRLNERYF.

J is TRBJ2-7 and V is TRBV4-1, with 7 positions matching TRBD1. There are 17 residues in the CDR3. Germline V gene data show CDR1 as MGHRA and CDR2 as YSYEKL. The V and J ends lost 6 bases and 1 base, in that order; junction bases with no gene match: 15. CDR3 in amino acids: CASRPDRASSRSYEQYF. CDR3 DNA: TGCGCCAGCAGACCAGACAGGGCCTCCTCTCGGTCCTACGAGCAGTACTTC.

In its sample, this clonotype was seen once. V and J are TRBV9 and TRBJ2-2; D call uncertain. The length of the CDR3 is 15 residues. V gave up 3 bases and J gave up 1 base, with 10 bases separating them. In germline, CDR1 is SGDLS, CDR2 YYNGEE. CDR3: CASSGFALNTGELFF. The CDR3 DNA follows: TGTGCCAGCAGCGGGTTCGCCTTGAACACCGGGGAGCTGTTTTTT.

The V and J genes are TRBV7-2 and TRBJ2-7; D is ambiguous. This CDR3 has 11 amino acids. Germline CDR1 is SGHTA and CDR2 is FQGNSA. V was cut by 1 base and J by 6 bases, with 4 bases left in between. The CDR3 nucleotides are TGTGCCAGCAGCTTAGGGCCCGAGCAGTACTTC. As protein: CASSLGPEQYF. The whole variable domain, remainder taken from reference TRBV7-2 and TRBJ2-7, is GAGVSQSPSNKVTEKGKDVELRCDPISGHTALYWYRQSLGQGLEFLIYFQGNSAPDKSGLPSDRFSAERTGGSVSTLTIQRTQQEDSAVYLCASSLGPEQYFGPGTRLTVT.